This T cell receptor beta chain was sequenced during a study of T cell repertoires in ileal Crohn's disease. The CDR3 is 14 amino acids. Germline V gene data show CDR1 as ENHRY and CDR2 as SYGVKD. Between the trimmed V and J ends, which lost 2 bases and 2 bases, there was a span of 10 bases. Data came from immunoSEQ multiplex PCR; TCRdb stores just in-frame clones and leaves some out. This table has fewer than 20,000 clones, about 92% appearing once. Regarding the study as a whole: High-frequency clones were more common in sorted CD8 than CD4 cells. Compared with non-smokers, active smokers at surgery showed more clonal expansions.

On this clone itself: The antigen is not known.

The chain employs TRBV10-3 and TRBJ2-7; tentative D call: TRBD1 (6 bases). Sequenced sample: ileal tissue. This TCR derives from an adult with Crohn's disease. The CDR3 DNA is TGTGCCATCAGTGAGACGACAGGAACCTACGAGCAGTACTTC. It is translated as CAISETTGTYEQYF.